This entry lists 9 T cell receptor beta chains sequenced from one sample in a study of T cell responses to AZD1222 COVID-19 vaccine. Here immunoSEQ multiplex PCR was the method, and the copy in TCRdb shows in-frame clones only, minus some. The table records approximately 120,000 clones, about 89% of them present only once. This sample comprised peripheral blood, obtained on day 0 of AZD1222 vaccination. Receptors originate from an adult in good health.

J is TRBJ2-5 and V is TRBV10-3; the match to TRBD2 covers 10 bases. Germline V gene lookup returns CDR1 ENHRY and CDR2 SYGVKD. The CDR3 extends over 16 amino acids. Trimming removed 6 bases from V and 5 bases from J; junction bases left unmatched: 12. This CDR3 is CAISRGASGSQETQYF. The CDR3 DNA is TGTGCCATCAGCCGCGGGGCTAGCGGGAGCCAGGAGACCCAGTACTTC.

Concerning this clone: Other DNA sequences in this specimen translate into the identical CDR3. This chain links TRBV7-6 with TRBJ2-2; 7 positions match TRBD2. CDR1 is SGHVS and CDR2 is FNYEAQ in the germline V gene. V shed 0 bases, J shed 5 bases, and the junction held 6 bases outside the gene matches. This CDR3 is 16 amino acids long. CDR3 in amino acids: CASSLAPGSGTGELFF. The CDR3 DNA sequence: TGTGCCAGCAGCTTAGCGCCCGGTAGCGGGACCGGGGAGCTGTTTTTT.

This chain joins TRBV29-1 and TRBJ2-3; D remains ambiguous. Germline lookup yields CDR1 SQVTM and CDR2 ANQGSEA. The V end was cut by 1 base, the J end by 2 bases, with 10 bases between. The CDR3 is 14 amino acids. The chain's CDR3 is CSVEAVGYTDTQYF. DNA of the CDR3: TGCAGCGTTGAAGCGGTAGGCTACACAGATACGCAGTATTTT.

In this sample, this clone turned up once. This rearrangement joins TRBV7-2 to TRBJ2-2; D not resolved. CDR3 size: 15 residues. Trimming pared 2 bases from V and 4 bases from J, leaving 11 bases between. Germline V gives CDR1 SGHTA, CDR2 FQGNSA. This CDR3 reads CASSLLGPSTGELFF. As DNA, the CDR3 is TGTGCCAGCAGCTTATTAGGGCCCAGCACCGGGGAGCTGTTTTTT.

The chain is built from TRBV4-1 and TRBJ1-3, with D unclear. The CDR3 is 16 amino acids. CDR1 and CDR2 from the germline V gene are MGHRA and YSYEKL. Between the trimmed V and J ends, which lost 0 bases and 0 bases, there was a span of 9 bases. The CDR3: CASSQDVRNSGNTIYF. The DNA of the CDR3 is TGCGCCAGCAGCCAAGATGTCAGGAACTCTGGAAACACCATATATTTT.

CDR3 sequence reads: CASSPGGTVYEQYF. The CDR3 coding sequence is TGCGCCAGCAGCCCGGGGGGGACGGTCTACGAGCAGTACTTC. This rearrangement joins TRBV5-1 to TRBJ2-7, with 8 bases fitting TRBD2. This CDR3 region has 14 residues. The ends lost 4 bases at V and 3 bases at J; junction bases unmatched: 6. Germline V gene data show CDR1 as SGHRS and CDR2 as YFSETQ.

The chain is built from TRBV27 and TRBJ1-6, with D perhaps TRBD1 (5 bases). V shed 5 bases and J shed 7 bases, with 12 bases lying between them. The CDR3 has 14 amino acids. Germline CDR1 is MNHEY and CDR2 is SMNVEV (reference sequence). The CDR3 protein is CASSPGTPNSPLHF. The CDR3 region has the DNA TGTGCCAGCAGTCCCGGGACGCCGAATTCACCCCTCCACTTT.

In this sample, this clone turned up once. J is TRBJ2-5 and V is TRBV3-1 (or the pseudogene TRBV3-2), with TRBD1 matching 9 bases. The germline V gene encodes CDR1 LGHDT and CDR2 YNNKEL (reference sequence). With V trimmed by 4 bases and J by 4 bases, 10 bases remained unmatched. The CDR3 length is 16 residues. The CDR3 DNA follows: TGTGCCAGCAGCCCAACGAGAGGGACAGGGAGAGAGACCCAGTACTTC. It codes for CASSPTRGTGRETQYF.

This rearrangement joins TRBV18 to TRBJ1-4, with TRBD1 matching over 7 bases. V lost 2 bases to trimming and J lost 5 bases; unmatched junction nucleotides: 8. CDR1 and CDR2 from the germline V gene are KGHSH and LQKENI. CDR3 length: 16 amino acids. Here the CDR3 DNA reads TGTGCCAGCTCACCATACCGTGGGACAGACAATGAAAAACTGTTTTTT. It specifies CASSPYRGTDNEKLFF.